One sample yielded the 31 T cell receptor beta chains listed below, sequenced in a study of blood T cells in healthy people across ages. A sample-barcoded 5' primer and a J-beta primer mix were used in a second PCR of about 6 to 11 cycles. TCRdb recomputed calls from the 5' RACE reads with MiXCR, one row per CDR3 protein. The sample includes approximately 900,000 distinct CDR3 sequences, 40% to 60% seen only once; the top ten take 13%. What was sequenced was blood. These receptors were taken from a man aged 25 to 40 in good health.

Worth noting for this clonotype: A read error may produce the germline difference seen at one junction end. The rearrangement joins TRBV4-1 to TRBJ2-1; 7 bases map to TRBD2. CDR1 and CDR2 (germline): MGHRA, YSYEKL. The CDR3 totals 17 residues. The CDR3 region is CAGSQDLGGGIYNEQFF. CDR3 nucleotide sequence: TGCGCCGGCAGCCAAGATTTGGGGGGGGGGATTTACAATGAGCAGTTCTTC.

The rearrangement joins TRBV29-1 to TRBJ2-7, with 7 bases fitting TRBD1. The CDR3 sequence is 12 residues long. The V segment lost 4 bases and the J segment 3 bases; nucleotides outside the gene matches: 3. Germline assignment: CDR1 SQVTM and CDR2 ANQGSEA. The CDR3 region is CSVGAGGYEQYF. CDR3 in DNA: TGCAGCGTTGGGGCAGGGGGCTACGAGCAGTACTTC.

The rearrangement uses TRBV10-3 and TRBJ2-1; D could derive from TRBD1 or TRBD2 (5 bases each). The CDR3 length is 14 residues. Germline-derived CDR1 and CDR2 are ENHRY and SYGVKD. V dropped 8 bases and J dropped 1 base, with 12 bases sitting between them. The CDR3 here is CAIQGSGSYNEQFF. The DNA for the CDR3 is TGTGCCATCCAGGGTTCGGGATCCTACAATGAGCAGTTCTTC.

There are a few counts of this clonotype. This sequence joins TRBV28 and TRBJ2-7; possible D gene TRBD2, 7 bases. Germline CDR1 reads MDHEN; CDR2 reads SYDVKM. This CDR3 spans 15 amino acids. The V gene lost 5 bases and the J gene lost 10 bases, with 24 bases spanning the gap. The CDR3 spells CASSQGGGLPQIQYF. The CDR3 DNA reads TGTGCCAGCAGTCAAGGGGGAGGGCTGCCCCAAATTCAGTACTTC.

This chain uses TRBV7-3 with TRBJ2-3; D gene unclear. Deletions cut 2 bases from V and 4 bases from J, with 10 bases between. This CDR3 region has 14 residues. CDR1 and CDR2 (germline): SGHTA, FQGTGA. The CDR3 bases are TGTGCCAGCAGCTTATCCCGCAATGCAGATACGCAGTATTTT. Protein: CASSLSRNADTQYF. Full variable domain (outside the CDR3, taken from reference TRBV7-3 and TRBJ2-3): GAGVSQTPSNKVTEKGKYVELRCDPISGHTALYWYRQSLGQGPEFLIYFQGTGAADDSGLPNDRFFAVRPEGSVSTLKIQRTERGDSAVYLCASSLSRNADTQYFGPGTRLTVL.

The chain links TRBV4-1 to TRBJ2-1; 7 bases are a match to TRBD1. CDR1 MGHRA and CDR2 YSYEKL come from the germline V gene. Trimming removed 3 bases from V and 5 bases from J; junction bases left unmatched: 10. The CDR3 has 16 residues. The CDR3 DNA sequence: TGCGCCAGCAGCCAGGCGCCGGGACAGATCAACAATGAGCAGTTCTTC. As protein: CASSQAPGQINNEQFF.

The V call is TRBV10-3, the J call TRBJ1-5; D perhaps matches TRBD1 (5 bases). The V end lost 6 bases, the J end lost 4 bases, and 16 bases lay between the germline ends. The CDR3 spans 15 residues. Germline V gene sequence: CDR1 ENHRY, CDR2 SYGVKD. The CDR3: CAISTQTGANQPQHF. The CDR3 region has the DNA TGTGCCATCAGCACCCAAACAGGAGCAAATCAGCCCCAGCATTTT.

V gene TRBV28 combines with J gene TRBJ2-1; 8 nucleotides match TRBD1. Germline V CDR1 and CDR2: MDHEN, SYDVKM. The CDR3 length is 12 residues. The V gene end was trimmed by 11 bases and the J gene end by 6 bases; junction bases not matched to a gene: 6. CDR3: CAGQGWGNEQFF. Here the CDR3 DNA reads TGTGCCGGACAGGGTTGGGGCAATGAGCAGTTCTTC.

With regard to this clonotype: The germline gene is not matched at one end of the junction; a read error may be the cause. This chain joins TRBV29-1 and TRBJ1-1; 7 nucleotides agree with TRBD1. The CDR3 covers 12 residues. CDR1 and CDR2 from the germline V gene are SQVTM and ANQGSEA. The CDR3 nucleotides read TGCAGCTCCCGACAGGGCAAGACTGGAGCTTTCTTT. As protein: CSSRQGKTGAFF.

This clonotype occurred a few times. Here the CDR3 DNA reads TGTGCCATCAAAGCGGGAGGCACTAATGAAAAACTGTTTTTT. Residues: CAIKAGGTNEKLFF. The chain uses TRBV10-3 and TRBJ1-4; no definite D call. Germline V CDR1 and CDR2: ENHRY, SYGVKD. Trimming left V 7 bases short and J 2 bases short, with 11 bases between. The CDR3 runs to 14 residues.

This clonotype has a handful of counts. The rearrangement uses TRBV6-1 and TRBJ2-5; 9 bases are a match to TRBD1. V shed 3 bases, J shed 2 bases, and the junction held 4 bases outside the gene matches. CDR1 is MNHNS, CDR2 SASEGT, per germline. The CDR3 is 15 amino acids. CDR3 nucleotide sequence: TGTGCCAGCAGTGATCTGACAGGGGGACAAGAGACCCAGTACTTC. This sequence encodes CASSDLTGGQETQYF.

The rearrangement uses TRBV4-3 and TRBJ2-5; weak D call: TRBD2 (6 bases). V shed 2 bases and J shed 1 base, with 11 bases lying between them. The CDR3 totals 15 residues. Looked up from germline, CDR1 is LGHNA and CDR2 is YSLEER. The CDR3 coding sequence is TGCGCCAGCAGCCAAAGTGGAGGGATCCAAGAGACCCAGTACTTC. Its translation: CASSQSGGIQETQYF.

V gene TRBV29-1 combines with J gene TRBJ2-1; D perhaps matches TRBD1 (5 bases). The germline V gene has CDR1 SQVTM and CDR2 ANQGSEA. The CDR3 has 13 amino acids. The ends were cut back, 4 bases at V and 10 bases at J, with 17 bases in the middle. The CDR3 coding sequence is TGCAGCGTTGGGGGATCCTGGGCAGGGGAGCAGTTCTTC. Protein: CSVGGSWAGEQFF.

The CDR3 nucleotides are TGTGCCAGCAGTGCCTCCCTCGAGGGTCGTCAGTATTTT. Its protein product is CASSASLEGRQYF. The chain recombines TRBV28 with TRBJ2-3, with D possibly being TRBD2 (5 bases). Trimming pared 5 bases from V and 12 bases from J, leaving 18 bases between. The CDR3 totals 13 residues. Germline assignment: CDR1 MDHEN and CDR2 SYDVKM.

V is TRBV5-4 and J is TRBJ2-1, with 10 positions matching TRBD2. CDR1 is SGHNT, CDR2 YYREEE, per germline (reference sequence). Trimming at V came to 2 bases and at J to 5 bases, leaving 1 base not matched to a gene. The CDR3 is 14 amino acids. The CDR3 region is CASSFGTSDNEQFF. As DNA, the CDR3 is TGTGCCAGCAGCTTCGGGACTAGCGACAATGAGCAGTTCTTC.

The rearrangement links TRBV25-1 to TRBJ2-1; the match to TRBD2 covers 8 bases. Trimming cost V 8 bases and J 3 bases; bases outside gene matches: 9. CDR3 length: 15 amino acids. The germline gives CDR1 MGHDK, CDR2 SYGVNS. The CDR3 DNA follows: TGTGCCAGCGCGGACGGGGGGGGGATCTACAATGAGCAGTTCTTC. It codes for CASADGGGIYNEQFF.

This clonotype has more than one count but fewer than ten. The CDR3 sequence is CAWSGQANSGANVLTF. The CDR3 DNA is TGTGCCTGGAGTGGGCAGGCAAACTCTGGGGCCAACGTCCTGACTTTC. V usage is TRBV30 and J usage is TRBJ2-6, with no clear D. Looked up from germline, CDR1 is GTSNPN and CDR2 is SVGIG (reference sequence). The V end was cut by 1 base, the J end by 0 bases, with 10 bases between. The CDR3 totals 16 residues.

This clonotype was found a few times. The genes are TRBV25-1 and TRBJ2-5; perhaps TRBD2 as D (6 bases). The germline V gene encodes CDR1 MGHDK and CDR2 SYGVNS. The V and J ends lost 2 bases and 8 bases respectively, with 21 bases between them. The CDR3 loop spans 16 amino acids. The CDR3 DNA sequence: TGTGCCAGCAGTGAAGGGGGAGCGGGTCATGTAGAAACCCAGTACTTC. It translates to CASSEGGAGHVETQYF.

This clonotype was detected once. The rearrangement links TRBV20-1 to TRBJ2-3; the D gene is possibly TRBD2 (5 bases). Germline lookup yields CDR1 DFQATT and CDR2 SNEGSKA (reference sequence). The CDR3 has 15 amino acids. V lost 2 bases and J 0 bases, leaving 12 bases between the germline ends. The CDR3 here is CSARPPGSSTDTQYF. Here the CDR3 DNA reads TGCAGTGCTAGACCCCCGGGGTCTAGCACAGATACGCAGTATTTT.

There are many counts of this clonotype. This sequence joins TRBV29-1 and TRBJ1-4; D is unresolved. CDR1 and CDR2 (germline): SQVTM, ANQGSEA. The CDR3 spans 12 residues. V gave up 4 bases and J gave up 4 bases, with 7 bases separating them. CDR3 DNA sequence: TGCAGCGTTGGGGCCCATAATGAAAAACTGTTTTTT. Its protein is CSVGAHNEKLFF.

V usage is TRBV14 and J usage is TRBJ2-3; D tentatively fits TRBD1 or TRBD2 (5 bases each). Germline CDR1 reads SGHDN; CDR2 reads FVKESK. The V and J ends lost 5 bases and 6 bases respectively, with 9 bases between them. The CDR3 is made up of 12 amino acids. The CDR3 region is CASSIGADTQYF. The CDR3 bases are TGTGCCAGCAGCATCGGGGCGGATACGCAGTATTTT.

This clonotype was recorded a few times. The V gene is TRBV28, the J gene TRBJ2-7; TRBD1 matches 7 bases. The CDR3 length is 15 residues. Germline CDR1 MDHEN, CDR2 SYDVKM. J gave up 3 bases and V 5 bases, and 10 bases lay outside the gene matches. CDR3 region: CASSTRRQGGYEQYF. In DNA form, the CDR3 reads TGTGCCAGCAGTACGAGAAGACAGGGTGGCTACGAGCAGTACTTC.

The chain employs TRBV3-1 and TRBJ1-1, with no clear D. The length of the CDR3 is 12 residues. V dropped 6 bases and J dropped 4 bases, with 9 bases sitting between them. Per the germline V gene, CDR1 is LGHDT and CDR2 is YNNKEL (reference sequence). The CDR3: CASSLMGTEAFF. In nucleotides, the CDR3 is TGTGCCAGCAGTCTGATGGGCACTGAAGCTTTCTTT.

This clonotype has a handful of counts. The genes are TRBV16 and TRBJ1-4, with a possible D match to TRBD1 (6 bases). The CDR3 extends over 14 amino acids. Germline CDR1 reads KGHSY; CDR2 reads FQNENV. The V gene lost 7 bases and the J gene lost 6 bases, with 15 bases spanning the gap. The DNA for the CDR3 is TGTGCCAGCAACCAGGTCAGGGGCGATGAAAAACTGTTTTTT. This translates into CASNQVRGDEKLFF.

Concerning this clonotype: Compared with germline, one end of the junction differs, possibly owing to a read error. V gene TRBV11-2 combines with J gene TRBJ1-2; D is uncertain. The germline V gene encodes CDR1 SGHAT and CDR2 FQNNGV. The CDR3 contains 14 residues. The CDR3 spells CASSLEQSGDGYTF. The CDR3 DNA follows: TGTGCCAGCAGCTTAGAACAGTCGGGCGATGGTTACACCTTC.

This clonotype was observed a handful of times. This chain connects TRBV5-1 to TRBJ1-1; TRBD1 matches 7 bases. V lost 2 bases to trimming and J lost 7 bases; unmatched junction nucleotides: 2. The CDR3 consists of 12 residues. Germline loops: CDR1 SGHRS, CDR2 YFSETQ. The CDR3 spells CASSLTGVEAFF. In DNA, the CDR3 is TGCGCCAGCAGCTTAACAGGGGTTGAAGCTTTCTTT.

The chain recombines TRBV24-1 with TRBJ2-2; D is undetermined. Germline V gives CDR1 KGHDR, CDR2 SFDVKD. CDR3 length: 14 residues. Trimming removed 3 bases from V and 4 bases from J, with 8 bases in between. The CDR3 nucleotides are TGTGCCACCAGTGATCCCTCAACCACCGGGGAGCTGTTTTTT. This sequence encodes CATSDPSTTGELFF.

J is TRBJ1-1 and V is TRBV30; possible D gene TRBD1, 6 bases. The CDR3 extends over 16 amino acids. CDR1 is GTSNPN, CDR2 SVGIG, per germline (reference sequence). Trimming pared 3 bases from V and 0 bases from J, leaving 17 bases between. CDR3 DNA sequence: TGTGCCTGGAGAAGTAGGGGGGCCCTAATGAACACTGAAGCTTTCTTT. Translated, it gives CAWRSRGALMNTEAFF.

The table lists this clonotype with a count of one. This sequence joins TRBV4-1 and TRBJ1-5; 8 bases are a match to TRBD1. Germline V gene lookup returns CDR1 MGHRA and CDR2 YSYEKL. This CDR3 has 15 amino acids. J lost 4 bases, V lost 1 base, and 3 bases had no gene match. The CDR3 here is CASSQVGQGNQPQHF. The CDR3 DNA reads as TGCGCCAGCAGCCAAGTCGGACAGGGAAATCAGCCCCAGCATTTT.

The chain links TRBV4-3 to TRBJ2-7; no definite D call. Trimming pared 3 bases from V and 2 bases from J, leaving 14 bases between. The CDR3 extends over 15 amino acids. The germline CDR1 and CDR2 sequences are LGHNA and YSLEER. This CDR3 is CASSQNVGPTYEQYF. CDR3 bases: TGCGCCAGCAGCCAGAACGTGGGTCCCACCTACGAGCAGTACTTC.

Comments on this clonotype: The missing conserved phenylalanine or tryptophan at the end of this CDR3 makes a read error likely. This sequence joins TRBV7-2 and TRBJ2-1, with 9 bases fitting TRBD2. The CDR3 is made up of 14 amino acids. The germline V gene encodes CDR1 SGHTA and CDR2 FQGNSA. The CDR3 here is CAGSLAGTSHEQFL. The DNA of the CDR3 is TGTGCCGGCAGCTTAGCCGGGACTAGCCATGAGCAGTTCTTA.